The 10 T cell receptor beta chains presented below share a single source sample, sequenced in a study of shared clonotypes between healthy human individuals. Naivety among CD8 cells was defined by CD45RO negativity and positive CCR7 selection, thereby excluding terminally differentiated effector memory CD45RA+ cells. The protocol was immunoSEQ multiplex PCR, while the TCRdb copy is restricted to in-frame clones and leaves out a portion. The sample holds more than 2 million clones, around 93% seen once. The material sequenced was naive CD8+ T cells from PBMCs. All receptors come from a man younger than 35 in good health. Some clones in this sample may be carry-over from other donors' samples.

V gene TRBV7-9 combines with J gene TRBJ2-1, with 8 bases aligning to TRBD1. The CDR3 spans 14 residues. V was clipped by 0 bases and J by 14 bases; unmatched bases: 9. The germline V gene encodes CDR1 SEHNR and CDR2 FQNEAQ (reference sequence). The CDR3: CASSLADRERVKFF. DNA of the CDR3: TGTGCCAGCAGCTTAGCGGACAGGGAAAGAGTAAAGTTCTTC.

The rearrangement joins TRBV4-1 to TRBJ2-7, with 8 nucleotides matching TRBD1. Germline CDR1 and CDR2: MGHRA and YSYEKL. This CDR3 has 17 residues. The junction had 14 bases not matched to a gene; V was cut back by 3 bases and J by 4 bases. The CDR3 nucleotides are TGCGCCAGCAGCCACGAAGGGCTGAGGACAGGGCCTTACGAGCAGTACTTC. Its translation: CASSHEGLRTGPYEQYF.

The chain recombines TRBV28 with TRBJ1-4; tentatively, D is TRBD1 (5 bases). Trimming left V 3 bases short and J 8 bases short, with 16 bases between. This CDR3 is built from 15 residues. The germline CDR1 and CDR2 sequences are MDHEN and SYDVKM. CDR3: CASSLLGLEGEKLFF. Here the CDR3 DNA reads TGTGCCAGCAGTTTGCTAGGGTTGGAGGGGGAAAAACTGTTTTTT.

The CDR3 spells CASSEHLAPIRDSYNEQFF. The CDR3 DNA is TGTGCCAGCAGTGAACACCTAGCACCTATTAGAGATAGCTACAATGAGCAGTTCTTC. The chain carries TRBV2 and TRBJ2-1, with a possible D match to TRBD2 (5 bases). V gave up 2 bases and J gave up 3 bases, with 23 bases separating them. Per the germline V gene, CDR1 is SNHLY and CDR2 is FYNNEI. The CDR3 spans 19 residues.

This chain connects TRBV28 to TRBJ1-5, with a tentative D call TRBD1 (5 bases). Trimming stripped 3 bases from V and 14 bases from J, with 14 bases between. CDR3 length: 12 residues. Germline CDR1 reads MDHEN; CDR2 reads SYDVKM. The DNA of the CDR3 is TGTGCCAGCAGTTTCCCCTATGGAGGGGAGCATTTT. This encodes CASSFPYGGEHF.

The CDR3 region is CASSPAGTGDEQYF. The CDR3 DNA reads TGTGCCAGCAGCCCGGCAGGGACAGGGGACGAGCAGTACTTC. This rearrangement joins TRBV28 to TRBJ2-7; TRBD1 agrees at 10 bases. The CDR3 runs 14 residues. Germline V gives CDR1 MDHEN, CDR2 SYDVKM. V dropped 6 bases and J dropped 5; count of bases not matched to a gene: 7. The complete variable domain, with remaining parts taken from reference TRBV28 and TRBJ2-7, reads DVKVTQSSRYLVKRTGEKVFLECVQDMDHENMFWYRQDPGLGLRLIYFSYDVKMKEKGDIPEGYSVSREKKERFSLILESASTNQTSMYLCASSPAGTGDEQYFGPGTRLTVT.

The J gene is TRBJ2-2, the V gene TRBV28; 7 bases match TRBD2. The germline gives CDR1 MDHEN, CDR2 SYDVKM. V shed 6 bases and J 6 bases; nucleotides not matched to a gene: 13. The CDR3 loop spans 16 amino acids. For the CDR3, the DNA is TGTGCCAGCAGCCCCGGGGCGGGAGTGGACGCCGGGGAGCTGTTTTTT. Translation gives CASSPGAGVDAGELFF. Supplemented by reference TRBV28 and TRBJ2-2, the full variable domain reads DVKVTQSSRYLVKRTGEKVFLECVQDMDHENMFWYRQDPGLGLRLIYFSYDVKMKEKGDIPEGYSVSREKKERFSLILESASTNQTSMYLCASSPGAGVDAGELFFGEGSRLTVL.

Regarding this clone: This sample includes further DNA sequences coding for the same CDR3. This sequence joins TRBV27 and TRBJ1-2, with D perhaps TRBD1 (5 bases). Germline CDR1 reads MNHEY; CDR2 reads SMNVEV (reference sequence). V lost 0 bases and J 7 bases, leaving 6 bases between the germline ends. The CDR3 contains 12 residues. CDR3 bases: TGTGCCAGCAGTTTATCGGGGGTTGGCTACACCTTC. Its protein product is CASSLSGVGYTF.

CDR3 residues: CATSRDSRRAEAFF. CDR3 coding DNA: TGTGCCACCAGCAGAGATAGTAGGCGGGCTGAAGCTTTCTTT. The V call is TRBV15, the J call TRBJ1-1, with D unclear. The CDR3 length is 14 residues. V was shortened by 0 bases and J by 6 bases, with 11 bases between the two germline ends. From germline, CDR1 is LNHNV and CDR2 YYDKDF (reference sequence). The full variable domain, with the rest looked up from reference TRBV15 and TRBJ1-1, is DAMVIQNPRYQVTQFGKPVTLSCSQTLNHNVMYWYQQKSSQAPKLLFHYYDKDFNNEADTPDNFQSRRPNTSFCFLDIRSPGLGDTAMYLCATSRDSRRAEAFFGQGTRLTVV.

The chain joins TRBV7-9 to TRBJ2-1; unclear D gene. CDR3 size: 15 residues. Germline lookup yields CDR1 SEHNR and CDR2 FQNEAQ (reference sequence). Between the trimmed V and J ends, which lost 3 bases and 6 bases, there was a span of 15 bases. As DNA, the CDR3 is TGTGCCAGCAGCTTGTACGGTCTGGGCCCCAATGAGCAGTTCTTC. Translation gives CASSLYGLGPNEQFF.